The 24 T cell receptor beta chains below all came from one sample that was sequenced in a study of shared clonotypes between healthy human individuals (dated by TCRdb to between 2020 and 2021). Libraries came from the immunoSEQ multiplex PCR assay. The source is immuneACCESS, and TCRdb retained only in-frame sequences with V and J called. Part of the clones is not carried over; for the studies checked, unresolved V genes explain less than half of this, and the remainder is unexplained. Here the sample has more than 1 million clones; approximately 78% occur a single time. Jointly, the top ten make up more than 0.5% of the sample. Specimen: memory CD4+ T cells from PBMCs. The sample's cell subset or site, from its label and the paper: CD45RA-negative fraction. Receptors originate from a man between 18 and 35 years old in good health. Some clones in this sample may be carry-over from other donors' samples.

This rearrangement joins TRBV5-8 to TRBJ1-2; 9 bases map to TRBD1. CDR1 is SGHTS and CDR2 is YDEGEE in the germline V gene. This CDR3 spans 13 amino acids. The V segment lost 4 bases and the J segment 8 bases; nucleotides outside the gene matches: 6. Here the CDR3 reads CASSPQGAWGYTF. DNA of the CDR3: TGTGCCAGCAGCCCACAGGGGGCGTGGGGCTACACCTTC.

The V and J genes are TRBV6-6 and TRBJ2-3; D is perhaps TRBD2 (5 bases). The V end was cut by 8 bases, the J end by 6 bases, with 12 bases between. Germline V lookup: CDR1 MNHNY, CDR2 SVGAGI (reference sequence). The CDR3 runs 12 residues. CDR3 protein: CASRVAGDTQYF. DNA for the CDR3: TGTGCCAGCCGAGTGGCGGGCGATACGCAGTATTTT.

The gene calls are TRBV21-1 and TRBJ2-7; TRBD2 is the table's D call and was not checked against the DNA. TRBV21-1 is recorded as a pseudogene. The CDR3 length is 20 residues. CDR3 sequence reads: CASSKLATGNKREGRHEQYF. CDR3 nucleotides: TGTGCCAGCAGCAAACTGGCGACAGGAAATAAGCGGGAGGGCCGACACGAGCAGTACTTC.

V and J are TRBV2 and TRBJ1-2; D is perhaps TRBD1 (5 bases). CDR3 size: 14 residues. From germline, CDR1 is SNHLY and CDR2 FYNNEI. V lost 5 bases, J lost 3 bases, and 13 bases lay in between. CDR3 sequence (DNA): TGTGCCAGCAGTCGACAGCCGAGGGACTATGGCTACACCTTC. The encoded protein is CASSRQPRDYGYTF.

The chain carries TRBV6-5 and TRBJ2-2; 9 bases are shared with TRBD2. J lost 8 bases, V lost 0 bases, and 7 bases had no gene match. The CDR3 is 16 amino acids. The germline CDR1 and CDR2 sequences are MNHEY and SVGAGI. The CDR3: CASSYSAGGLIGELFF. The CDR3, as DNA: TGTGCCAGCAGTTACTCTGCGGGAGGGTTGATAGGGGAGCTGTTTTTT.

This chain's CDR3 is CASSYDRYNEQFF. In DNA form, the CDR3 reads TGTGCCAGCAGCTATGACAGATACAATGAGCAGTTCTTC. This chain connects TRBV11-2 to TRBJ2-1; the D gene is possibly TRBD1 (5 bases). V was trimmed by 4 bases and J by 4 bases, leaving 8 bases between them. This CDR3 has 13 residues. From germline, CDR1 is SGHAT and CDR2 FQNNGV.

There are a few counts of this clone. This chain connects TRBV5-6 to TRBJ2-1; D is undetermined. The CDR3 spans 13 residues. Trimming removed 2 bases at V and 4 bases at J, with 7 bases between. Germline V CDR1 and CDR2: SGHDT, YYEEEE. CDR3 sequence: CASSFLEYNEQFF. As DNA, the CDR3 is TGTGCCAGCAGCTTTTTAGAGTACAATGAGCAGTTCTTC.

The chain links TRBV7-6 to TRBJ1-1, with D possibly TRBD1 on 5 matching bases. The CDR3 is 16 residues long. Trimming removed 1 base at V and 3 bases at J, with 15 bases between. Per the germline V gene, CDR1 is SGHVS and CDR2 is FNYEAQ. CDR3 sequence (DNA): TGTGCCAGCAGCTTAGGGAGGGGTTTAGAGGACACTGAAGCTTTCTTT. Its translation is CASSLGRGLEDTEAFF.

V gene TRBV10-2 combines with J gene TRBJ1-5; 7 nucleotides line up with TRBD1. The junction had 9 bases not matched to a gene; V was cut back by 4 bases and J by 3 bases. The CDR3 contains 16 residues. CDR1 WSHSY and CDR2 SAAADI come from the germline V gene. The CDR3 sequence: CASSVAGGKANQPQHF. The CDR3 nucleotides read TGCGCCAGCAGTGTAGCAGGGGGTAAGGCCAATCAGCCCCAGCATTTT.

This chain joins TRBV11-2 and TRBJ1-2; no reliable D call. The CDR3 loop spans 13 amino acids. CDR1 is SGHAT and CDR2 is FQNNGV in the germline V gene. The V and J ends lost 5 bases and 8 bases respectively, with 15 bases between them. Written as DNA, the CDR3 is TGTGCCAGCAGCCGCACGGTGGCCGAGGGCTACACCTTC. Its translation is CASSRTVAEGYTF.

The DNA of the CDR3 is TGCAGCGTCTCTCCCCGACTAGCAGCTAGCACAGATACGCAGTATTTT. The encoded protein is CSVSPRLAASTDTQYF. The chain combines TRBV29-1 with TRBJ2-3, with 7 bases lining up with TRBD2. J gave up 0 bases and V 6 bases, and 12 bases lay outside the gene matches. Germline loops: CDR1 SQVTM, CDR2 ANQGSEA. The CDR3 consists of 16 residues.

The chain is built from TRBV2 and TRBJ2-7; D possibly matches TRBD1 or TRBD2 (5 bases each). Germline CDR1 SNHLY, CDR2 FYNNEI. The CDR3 is 12 amino acids. V gave up 6 bases and J gave up 6 bases, with 12 bases separating them. The CDR3 loop reads CASRYERGEQYF. The CDR3 DNA follows: TGTGCCAGCAGGTACGAGAGGGGCGAGCAGTACTTC.

This rearrangement joins TRBV6-5 to TRBJ2-7, with TRBD2 matching 8 bases. Per the germline V gene, CDR1 is MNHEY and CDR2 is SVGAGI. This CDR3 comprises 15 residues. The V segment lost 7 bases and the J segment 0 bases; nucleotides outside the gene matches: 8. As DNA, the CDR3 is TGTGCCAGCAAAAACGGGAGGGAGAGCTCCTACGAGCAGTACTTC. As protein: CASKNGRESSYEQYF.

Written as DNA, the CDR3 is TGTGCCAGTAGTATAGAGAAGGGTTTGAGCAATCAGCCCCAGCATTTT. It encodes CASSIEKGLSNQPQHF. The chain is built from TRBV19 and TRBJ1-5; D is unclear. The CDR3 covers 16 residues. CDR1 and CDR2 from the germline V gene are LNHDA and SQIVND (reference sequence). The V and J ends lost 0 bases and 1 base respectively, with 10 bases between them. Variable domain in full (rest from reference TRBV19 and TRBJ1-5): DGGITQSPKYLFRKEGQNVTLSCEQNLNHDAMYWYRQDPGQGLRLIYYSQIVNDFQKGDIAEGYSVSREKKESFPLTVTSAQKNPTAFYLCASSIEKGLSNQPQHFGDGTRLSIL.

The chain links TRBV6-1 to TRBJ2-7; 8 bases are a match to TRBD2. The V gene end was trimmed by 5 bases and the J gene end by 5 bases; junction bases not matched to a gene: 8. This CDR3 is 14 amino acids long. Germline V gene data show CDR1 as MNHNS and CDR2 as SASEGT. This CDR3 is CASSQPGGADEQYF. The DNA of the CDR3 is TGTGCCAGCAGTCAGCCCGGGGGGGCGGACGAGCAGTACTTC.

V usage is TRBV11-3 and J usage is TRBJ2-7, with no clear D. The V end lost 3 bases, the J end lost 2 bases, and 11 bases lay between the germline ends. This CDR3 is built from 14 residues. In germline, CDR1 is SGHNT, CDR2 YENEEA. DNA of the CDR3: TGTGCCAGCAGCTTCCGGCCTGGTCCCTACGAGCAGTACTTC. Its translation is CASSFRPGPYEQYF.

The J gene is TRBJ2-2, the V gene TRBV27, with TRBD1 matching over 8 bases. In germline, CDR1 is MNHEY, CDR2 SMNVEV (reference sequence). Unmatched junction bases numbered 6, after V lost 1 base and J lost 5 bases. This CDR3 region has 16 residues. CDR3 residues: CASSLWAGGLTGELFF. The CDR3 nucleotides are TGTGCCAGCAGTTTATGGGCAGGGGGCTTGACCGGGGAGCTGTTTTTT.

The gene calls are TRBV12-5 and TRBJ2-1; TRBD2 matches 7 bases. The germline gives CDR1 LGHNT, CDR2 FRNRAP. Trimming removed 5 bases from V and 0 bases from J; junction bases left unmatched: 7. The CDR3 runs 16 residues. The DNA for the CDR3 is TGTGCTAGTGGTGCTAGCGGCCAATTCTCCTACAATGAGCAGTTCTTC. Translated: CASGASGQFSYNEQFF.

This chain uses TRBV9 with TRBJ1-2; D gene ambiguous. The V and J ends lost 0 bases and 1 base respectively, with 16 bases between them. The CDR3 covers 17 residues. Germline CDR1 reads SGDLS; CDR2 reads YYNGEE. The CDR3 bases are TGTGCCAGCAGCGTAGGTGTGGGTGCGAACAGTAACTATGGCTACACCTTC. It codes for CASSVGVGANSNYGYTF. The variable domain in full, with the rest retrieved from reference TRBV9 and TRBJ1-2, is DSGVTQTPKHLITATGQRVTLRCSPRSGDLSVYWYQQSLDQGLQFLIQYYNGEERAKGNILERFSAQQFPDLHSELNLSSLELGDSALYFCASSVGVGANSNYGYTFGSGTRLTVV.

The V and J genes are TRBV29-1 and TRBJ2-7, with 7 nucleotides matching TRBD2. V trimming: 6 bases; J trimming: 2 bases; junction bases outside the gene matches: 10. From germline, CDR1 is SQVTM and CDR2 ANQGSEA. The CDR3 is made up of 14 amino acids. The CDR3 coding sequence is TGCAGCGTCATGAAAAGCGGGACCACCTACGAGCAGTACTTC. This gives the protein CSVMKSGTTYEQYF.

The chain recombines TRBV6-4 with TRBJ1-2; 9 positions match TRBD1. CDR3 length equals 16 residues. The V segment lost 8 bases and the J segment 7 bases; nucleotides outside the gene matches: 17. CDR1 and CDR2 from the germline V gene are MRHNA and SNTAGT. In nucleotides, the CDR3 is TGTGCCAGCCAGACAGGAAGGGACAGGGCGGAAGGTGGCTACACCTTC. Translation: CASQTGRDRAEGGYTF.

The chain couples TRBV19 to TRBJ1-4; TRBD1 might be the D (6 bases). The CDR3 has 17 amino acids. Per the germline V gene, CDR1 is LNHDA and CDR2 is SQIVND (reference sequence). Deletions cut 3 bases from V and 2 bases from J, with 16 bases between. CDR3 sequence (DNA): TGTGCCAGTAGTATCGGACAGTTCCTGGGGACTAATGAAAAACTGTTTTTT. Protein sequence: CASSIGQFLGTNEKLFF.

The chain recombines TRBV5-1 with TRBJ2-7; possible D gene TRBD2, 6 bases. Germline V gene sequence: CDR1 SGHRS, CDR2 YFSETQ. Trimming cost V 1 base and J 7 bases, with 15 bases left between them. This CDR3 spans 14 amino acids. CDR3 sequence: CASSLWRELGEQYF. In DNA form, the CDR3 reads TGCGCCAGCAGCTTGTGGCGGGAACTCGGGGAGCAGTACTTC.

This chain uses TRBV10-3 with TRBJ2-3; the D is unclear. The germline gives CDR1 ENHRY, CDR2 SYGVKD. Trimming cost V 8 bases and J 0 bases, with 12 bases left between them. The CDR3 extends over 14 amino acids. The CDR3, as DNA: TGTGCCATCTCTCGATCGGACAGCACAGATACGCAGTATTTT. Its translation is CAISRSDSTDTQYF.